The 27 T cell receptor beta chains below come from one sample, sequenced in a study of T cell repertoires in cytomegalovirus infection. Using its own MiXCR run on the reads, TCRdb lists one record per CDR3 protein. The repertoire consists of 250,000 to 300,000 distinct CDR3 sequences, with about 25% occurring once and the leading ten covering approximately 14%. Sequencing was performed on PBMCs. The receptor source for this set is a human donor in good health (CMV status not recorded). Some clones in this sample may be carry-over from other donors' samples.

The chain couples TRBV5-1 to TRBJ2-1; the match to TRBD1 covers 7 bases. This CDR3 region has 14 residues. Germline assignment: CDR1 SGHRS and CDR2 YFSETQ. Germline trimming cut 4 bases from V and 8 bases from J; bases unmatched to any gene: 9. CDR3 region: CASSPRQGMDEQFF. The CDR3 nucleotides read TGCGCCAGCAGCCCTCGACAGGGAATGGATGAGCAGTTCTTC. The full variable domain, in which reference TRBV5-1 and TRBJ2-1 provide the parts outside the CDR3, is KAGVTQTPRYLIKTRGQQVTLSCSPISGHRSVSWYQQTPGQGLQFLFEYFSETQRNKGNFPGRFSGRQFSNSRSEMNVSTLELGDSALYLCASSPRQGMDEQFFGPGTRLTVL.

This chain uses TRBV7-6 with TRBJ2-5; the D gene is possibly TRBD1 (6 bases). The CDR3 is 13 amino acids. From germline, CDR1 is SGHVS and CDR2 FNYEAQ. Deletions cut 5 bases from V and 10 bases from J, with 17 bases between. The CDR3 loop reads CASSAETSRGQYF. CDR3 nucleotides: TGTGCCAGCAGCGCAGAGACTTCCAGGGGCCAGTACTTC.

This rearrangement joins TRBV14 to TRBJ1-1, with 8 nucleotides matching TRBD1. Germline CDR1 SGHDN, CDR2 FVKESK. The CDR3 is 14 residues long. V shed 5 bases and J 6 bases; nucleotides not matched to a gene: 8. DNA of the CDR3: TGTGCCAGCAGCACTTTGGACAGGGACCCTGAAGCTTTCTTT. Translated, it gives CASSTLDRDPEAFF.

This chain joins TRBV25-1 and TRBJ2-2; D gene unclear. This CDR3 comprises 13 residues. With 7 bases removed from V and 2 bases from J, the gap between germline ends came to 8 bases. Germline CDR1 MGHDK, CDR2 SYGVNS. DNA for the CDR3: TGTGCCAGCAAAACTCCCAACACCGGGGAGCTGTTTTTT. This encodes CASKTPNTGELFF.

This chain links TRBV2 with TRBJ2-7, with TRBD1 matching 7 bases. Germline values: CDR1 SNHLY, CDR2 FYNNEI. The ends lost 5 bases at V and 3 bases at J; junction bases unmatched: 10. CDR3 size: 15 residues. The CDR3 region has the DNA TGTGCCAGCAGTAAAGAAGGGGACAGAGTCTACGAGCAGTACTTC. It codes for CASSKEGDRVYEQYF.

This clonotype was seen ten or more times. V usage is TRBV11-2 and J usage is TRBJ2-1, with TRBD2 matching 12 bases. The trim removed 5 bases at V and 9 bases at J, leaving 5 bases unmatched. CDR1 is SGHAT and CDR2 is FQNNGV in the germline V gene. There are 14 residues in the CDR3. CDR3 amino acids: CASSLGLAGFEQFF. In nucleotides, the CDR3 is TGTGCCAGCAGCCTGGGACTAGCGGGTTTTGAGCAGTTCTTC.

The CDR3 bases are TGCGCCAGCAGCCAAGCGACAGGGTACTATGGCTACACCTTC. Amino acid sequence: CASSQATGYYGYTF. The rearrangement links TRBV4-3 to TRBJ1-2; TRBD1 aligns across 7 bases. This CDR3 has 14 residues. Trimming cost V 1 base and J 3 bases; bases outside gene matches: 2. CDR1 LGHNA and CDR2 YSLEER come from the germline V gene.

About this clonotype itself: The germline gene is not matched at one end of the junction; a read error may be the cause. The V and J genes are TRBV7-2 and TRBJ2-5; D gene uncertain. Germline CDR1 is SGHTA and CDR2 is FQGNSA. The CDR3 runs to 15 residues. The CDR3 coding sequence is TGTGCCAGCAGCTTAACCGCCGGCCCCCAAGAGACCCCGTACTTC. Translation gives CASSLTAGPQETPYF.

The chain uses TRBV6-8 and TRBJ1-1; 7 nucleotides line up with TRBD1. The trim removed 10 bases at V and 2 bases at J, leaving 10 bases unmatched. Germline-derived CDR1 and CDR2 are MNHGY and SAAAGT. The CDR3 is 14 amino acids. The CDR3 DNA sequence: TGTGCCATCAAGCAGGGGGAGATTAACACTGAAGCTTTCTTT. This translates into CAIKQGEINTEAFF.

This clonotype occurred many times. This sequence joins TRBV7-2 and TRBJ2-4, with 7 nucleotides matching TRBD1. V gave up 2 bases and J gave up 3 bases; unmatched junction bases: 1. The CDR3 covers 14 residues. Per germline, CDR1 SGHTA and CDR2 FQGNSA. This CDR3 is CASSLNRGKNIQYF. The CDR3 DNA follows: TGTGCCAGCAGCTTAAACAGGGGCAAAAACATTCAGTACTTC. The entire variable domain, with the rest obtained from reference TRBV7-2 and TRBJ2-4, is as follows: GAGVSQSPSNKVTEKGKDVELRCDPISGHTALYWYRQSLGQGLEFLIYFQGNSAPDKSGLPSDRFSAERTGGSVSTLTIQRTQQEDSAVYLCASSLNRGKNIQYFGAGTRLSVL.

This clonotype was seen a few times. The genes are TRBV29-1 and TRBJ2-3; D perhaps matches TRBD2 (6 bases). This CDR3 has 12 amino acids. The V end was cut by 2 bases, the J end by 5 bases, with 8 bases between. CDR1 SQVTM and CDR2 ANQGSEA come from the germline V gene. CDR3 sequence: CSVENGGDTQYF. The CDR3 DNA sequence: TGCAGCGTTGAAAACGGGGGAGATACGCAGTATTTT.

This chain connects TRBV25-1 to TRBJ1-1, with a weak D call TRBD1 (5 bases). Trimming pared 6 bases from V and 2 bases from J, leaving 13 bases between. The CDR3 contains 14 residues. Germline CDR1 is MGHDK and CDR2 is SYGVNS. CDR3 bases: TGTGCCAGCAGCCGACTCCAGGGAAACACTGAAGCTTTCTTT. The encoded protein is CASSRLQGNTEAFF.

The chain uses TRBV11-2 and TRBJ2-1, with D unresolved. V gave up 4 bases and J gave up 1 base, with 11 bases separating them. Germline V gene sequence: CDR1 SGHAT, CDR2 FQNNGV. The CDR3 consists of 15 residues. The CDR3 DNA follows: TGTGCCAGCAGCTCCTCTTGGGTTTCCTACAATGAGCAGTTCTTC. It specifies CASSSSWVSYNEQFF. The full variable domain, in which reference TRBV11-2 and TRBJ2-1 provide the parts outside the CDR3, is EAGVAQSPRYKIIEKRQSVAFWCNPISGHATLYWYQQILGQGPKLLIQFQNNGVVDDSQLPKDRFSAERLKGVDSTLKIQPAKLEDSAVYLCASSSSWVSYNEQFFGPGTRLTVL.

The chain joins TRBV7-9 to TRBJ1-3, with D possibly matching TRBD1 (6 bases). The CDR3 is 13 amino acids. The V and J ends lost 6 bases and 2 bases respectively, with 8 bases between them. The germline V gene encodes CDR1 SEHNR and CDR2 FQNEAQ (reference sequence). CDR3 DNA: TGTGCCAGCAGAGACAGGACTGGAAACACCATATATTTT. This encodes CASRDRTGNTIYF.

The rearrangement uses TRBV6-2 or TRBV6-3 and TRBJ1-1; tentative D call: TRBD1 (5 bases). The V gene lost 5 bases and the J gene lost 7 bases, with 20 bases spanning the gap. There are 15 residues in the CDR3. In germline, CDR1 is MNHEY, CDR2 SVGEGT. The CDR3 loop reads CASSKSARTGDEAFF. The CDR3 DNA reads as TGTGCCAGCAGTAAATCGGCCAGAACAGGAGATGAAGCTTTCTTT.

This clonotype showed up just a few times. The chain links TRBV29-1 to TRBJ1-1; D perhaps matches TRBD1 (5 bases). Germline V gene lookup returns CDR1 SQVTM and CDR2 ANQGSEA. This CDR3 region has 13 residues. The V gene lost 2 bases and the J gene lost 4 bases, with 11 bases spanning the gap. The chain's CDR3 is CSVEYGARTEAFF. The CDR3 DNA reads TGCAGCGTTGAATACGGGGCGCGCACTGAAGCTTTCTTT.

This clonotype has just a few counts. The CDR3 DNA reads as TGTGCCAGCCAAAGAGGGGAAGGAAACACCATATATTTT. Translating it yields CASQRGEGNTIYF. The genes are TRBV7-8 and TRBJ1-3, with D possibly being TRBD1 (5 bases). V lost 8 bases and J 4 bases, leaving 12 bases between the germline ends. This CDR3 spans 13 amino acids. Per germline, CDR1 SGHVS and CDR2 FQNEAQ.

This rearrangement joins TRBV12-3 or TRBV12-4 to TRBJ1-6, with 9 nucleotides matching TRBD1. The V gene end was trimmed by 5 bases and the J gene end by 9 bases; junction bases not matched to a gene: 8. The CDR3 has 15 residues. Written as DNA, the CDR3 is TGTGCCAGCAGTCCTCAGACAGGGGGTCTTTCACCCCTCCACTTT. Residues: CASSPQTGGLSPLHF.

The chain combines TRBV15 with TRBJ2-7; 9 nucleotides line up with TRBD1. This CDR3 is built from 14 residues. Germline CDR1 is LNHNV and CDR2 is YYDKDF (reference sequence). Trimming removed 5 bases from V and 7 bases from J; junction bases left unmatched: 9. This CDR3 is CATSGRTGVGEQYF. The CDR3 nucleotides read TGTGCCACCAGCGGACGGACAGGGGTAGGGGAGCAGTACTTC.

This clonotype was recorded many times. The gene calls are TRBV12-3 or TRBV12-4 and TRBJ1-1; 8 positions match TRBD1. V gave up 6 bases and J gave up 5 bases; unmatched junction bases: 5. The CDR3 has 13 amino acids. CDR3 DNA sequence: TGTGCCAGCAGCTTTGGACAGGGAACTGAAGCTTTCTTT. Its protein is CASSFGQGTEAFF.

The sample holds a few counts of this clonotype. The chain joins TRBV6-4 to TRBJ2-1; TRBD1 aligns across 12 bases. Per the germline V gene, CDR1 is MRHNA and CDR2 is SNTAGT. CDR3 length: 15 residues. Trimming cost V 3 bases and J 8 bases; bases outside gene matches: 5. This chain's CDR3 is CASSDTGQGADEQFF. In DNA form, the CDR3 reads TGTGCCAGCAGTGATACGGGACAGGGGGCCGATGAGCAGTTCTTC.

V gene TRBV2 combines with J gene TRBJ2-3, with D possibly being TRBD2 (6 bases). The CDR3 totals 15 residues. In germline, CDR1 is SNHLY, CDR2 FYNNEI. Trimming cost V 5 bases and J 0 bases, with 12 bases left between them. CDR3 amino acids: CASSRDFSSTDTQYF. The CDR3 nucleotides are TGTGCCAGCAGTAGGGACTTTTCTAGCACAGATACGCAGTATTTT.

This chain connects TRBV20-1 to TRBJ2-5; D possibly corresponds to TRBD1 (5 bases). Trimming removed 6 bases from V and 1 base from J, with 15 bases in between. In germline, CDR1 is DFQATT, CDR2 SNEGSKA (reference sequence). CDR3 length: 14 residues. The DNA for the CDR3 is TGCAGTGCGCCGTGGGGCGGAGCCCAAGAGACCCAGTACTTC. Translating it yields CSAPWGGAQETQYF.

The CDR3, as DNA: TGCAGTGCTAGAGATCCTCAATTCGCCGACAGGGGCGAGCAGTACTTC. It is translated as CSARDPQFADRGEQYF. This rearrangement joins TRBV20-1 to TRBJ2-7; 8 nucleotides line up with TRBD1. J lost 6 bases, V lost 0 bases, and 13 bases had no gene match. CDR3 length: 16 residues. Germline V gene sequence: CDR1 DFQATT, CDR2 SNEGSKA (reference sequence).

For the CDR3, the DNA is TGTGCCAGCAGCTTAGTCGGCAGCGGGAGCGGGGATACGCAGTATTTT. Residues: CASSLVGSGSGDTQYF. The J gene is TRBJ2-3, the V gene TRBV7-6, with 8 positions matching TRBD2. Germline assignment: CDR1 SGHVS and CDR2 FNYEAQ. V lost 1 base, J lost 6 bases, and 9 bases stayed unmatched. This CDR3 contains 16 residues.

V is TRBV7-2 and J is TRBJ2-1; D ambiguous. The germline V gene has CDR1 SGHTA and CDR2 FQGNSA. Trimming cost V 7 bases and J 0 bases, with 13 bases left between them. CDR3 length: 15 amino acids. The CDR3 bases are TGTGCCAGCATCCCGGTGGCGGCCTCCTACAATGAGCAGTTCTTC. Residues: CASIPVAASYNEQFF.

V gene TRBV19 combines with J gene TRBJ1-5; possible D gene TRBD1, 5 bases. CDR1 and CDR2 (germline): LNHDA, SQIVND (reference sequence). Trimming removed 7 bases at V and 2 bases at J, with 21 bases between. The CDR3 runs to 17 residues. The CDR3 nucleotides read TGTGCCAGTACCCTTATAAGGGGCCCGGGAGGCAATCAGCCCCAGCATTTT. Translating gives CASTLIRGPGGNQPQHF.